A selection of T cell receptor beta chains follows, all from one sample in a study of T-cell reconstitution after alpha-beta-depleted transplantation in children. MiXCR was run by TCRdb on the PCR reads, yielding one entry per CDR3 protein. The data show some 290,000 distinct CDR3 sequences, approximately 23% seen once. The sample was PBMCs, mostly from graft donor cells, taken 180 days after TCRalphabeta/CD19-depleted stem cell transplant. The receptors were gathered from a male patient younger than 18 who had a stem cell transplant for acute lymphoblastic leukemia, so the T cells may come from the graft donor. The CDR3 runs from the conserved cysteine through the conserved F or W. Fields, in order: V gene, clone size, J gene, D gene, CDR3 DNA, CDR3 protein. D genes are given only for firm matches. Clone size is not always given. Where it is, it says once, few, many or a class for expanded clones.

TRBV12-3/TRBV12-4	NA	TRBJ1-6	TRBD1	TGTGCCAGCAGAAACCGGGACAGGGCTTCACCCCTCCACTTT	CASRNRDRASPLHF
TRBV18	few	TRBJ1-3	NA	TGTGCCAGCCACCGGACAGACGGAAACACCATATATTTT	CASHRTDGNTIYF
TRBV29-1	few	TRBJ1-2	NA	TGCAGCGTTGCCACAGTCTATGGCTACACCTTC	CSVATVYGYTF
TRBV27	few	TRBJ2-5	NA	TGTGCCAGCAGACCCCTGAGAAGTGGGGAGACCCAGTACTTC	CASRPLRSGETQYF
TRBV12-3/TRBV12-4	few	TRBJ2-4	NA	TGTGCCAGCAGTCACGCTTACGGCATCTCGGGGAACATTCAGTACTTC	CASSHAYGISGNIQYF
TRBV9	NA	TRBJ2-7	TRBD1	TGTGCCAGCAGCGTAGAGGGACAGTGGTCGGGCGAGCAGTACTTC	CASSVEGQWSGEQYF
TRBV6-4	NA	TRBJ2-3	TRBD2	TGTGCCAGCAGTGGACTAGCGGGAGGACCAGATACGCAGTATTTT	CASSGLAGGPDTQYF
TRBV11-2	NA	TRBJ1-1	NA	TGTGCCAGCAGCTCCACAAGGGTGAACACTGAAGCTTTCTTT	CASSSTRVNTEAFF
TRBV11-2	few	TRBJ2-1	NA	TGTGCCAGCAGCTCCCTCAGAGCCCGGGACTTCGAGTACAATGAGCAGTTCTTC	CASSSLRARDFEYNEQFF
TRBV7-2	NA	TRBJ2-3	TRBD2	TGTGCCAGCAGCCTGGGACTAGCGGGAGGAAAGGATACGCAGTATTTT	CASSLGLAGGKDTQYF
TRBV12-3/TRBV12-4	NA	TRBJ2-1	TRBD2	TGTGGCAGCAGTCTCGCGGGAGTAGTCTATGAGCAGTTCTTC	CGSSLAGVVYEQFF
TRBV12-3/TRBV12-4	NA	TRBJ1-6	TRBD1	TGTGCCAGCAGGCGACAGGGTATCTATAATTCACCCCTCCACTTT	CASRRQGIYNSPLHF
TRBV10-2	NA	TRBJ2-1	TRBD2	TGCGCCAGCCGGACTAGCGGGAGAGGCAATGAGCAGTTCTTC	CASRTSGRGNEQFF
TRBV4-1	NA	TRBJ1-4	TRBD1	TGCGCCAGCAGCCATGGAAGGGGACAGGTTGCAACTAATGAAAAACTGTTTTTT	CASSHGRGQVATNEKLFF
TRBV20-1	few	TRBJ1-3	TRBD1	TGCAGTGCATCACAGGGGGCCGCCGGAAACACCATATATTTT	CSASQGAAGNTIYF
TRBV3-1	NA	TRBJ1-2	NA	TGTGCCAGCAGCCAAGAACCTGGGAGCTATGGCTACACCTTC	CASSQEPGSYGYTF
TRBV29-1	few	TRBJ1-2	NA	TGCAGCGTTGTAAGCTACAACTATGGCTACACCTTC	CSVVSYNYGYTF
TRBV7-9	few	TRBJ2-4	NA	TGTGCCAGCAGCTTCCGCACTAGCTCTCAGTACTTC	CASSFRTSSQYF
TRBV6-6	NA	TRBJ1-1	TRBD1	TGTGCCAGCAGGTACAGGGGGAACACTGAAGCTTTCTTT	CASRYRGNTEAFF
TRBV9	NA	TRBJ2-5	NA	TGTGCCAGCAGCGGACCTTGGGGGGAGGAAGAGACCCAGTACTTC	CASSGPWGEEETQYF
TRBV20-1	few	TRBJ2-1	NA	TGCAGTGCTAGCCCCCGCCTAGTTAACAATGAGCAGTTCTTC	CSASPRLVNNEQFF
TRBV5-1	few	TRBJ1-1	NA	TGCGCCAGCAGCTTGAATCTGGGGTTCACTGAAGCTTTCTTT	CASSLNLGFTEAFF
TRBV20-1	few	TRBJ1-4	NA	TGCAGTGCTACCACCCCTTCTAACTATCGTGCGGGGCAGGAAAAACTGTTTTTT	CSATTPSNYRAGQEKLFF
TRBV6-5	NA	TRBJ1-2	TRBD1	TGTGCCAGCAGTTACGGGACAGCTAACTATGGCTACACCTTC	CASSYGTANYGYTF
TRBV9	NA	TRBJ2-7	NA	TGTGCCAGCAGCGTAGGGGGGCTCTCCTACGAGCAGTACTTC	CASSVGGLSYEQYF
TRBV6-1	few	TRBJ2-7	NA	TGTGCCAGCAGTGGGACAGAACTGGGGGAGCAGTACTTC	CASSGTELGEQYF
TRBV4-1	few	TRBJ1-4	NA	TGCGCCAGCAGCCTTACGGGTGGGGAAAAACTGTTTTTT	CASSLTGGEKLFF
TRBV7-8	once	TRBJ2-1	NA	TGTGCCAGCAGCCCGGACCTCGGGGGAAGCTCCTACAATGAGCAGTTCTTC	CASSPDLGGSSYNEQFF
TRBV15	few	TRBJ1-5	TRBD1	TGTGCCACCAAGGAGACAGGGAGAAGCAATCAGCCCCAGCATTTT	CATKETGRSNQPQHF
TRBV7-3	NA	TRBJ2-1	NA	TGTGCCAGCAGCTCCGGGACCCTTGTTAGCTCCTACAATGAGCAGTTCTTC	CASSSGTLVSSYNEQFF
TRBV20-1	once	TRBJ1-2	NA	TGCAGTGCTATCAGGGGCTCGTTTCAGGATGGCTACACCTTC	CSAIRGSFQDGYTF
TRBV4-1	few	TRBJ2-1	NA	TGCGCCAGCAGCCAAGATGTTGGGGGAGATTTGAACAATGAGCAGTTCTTC	CASSQDVGGDLNNEQFF
TRBV5-6	many	TRBJ2-2	NA	TGTGCCAGCAGCCCCCTGGGAGGGGGCACCGGGGAGCTGTTTTTT	CASSPLGGGTGELFF
TRBV18	few	TRBJ1-6	NA	TGTGCCAGCTCACCAAAGCAGGGAGCCGCCTCCCCCCTCCACTTT	CASSPKQGAASPLHF
TRBV24-1	NA	TRBJ2-1	TRBD2	TGTGCCACCAGTGATGTGGGACTAGCGGGAGCCCGCTACAATGAGCAGTTCTTC	CATSDVGLAGARYNEQFF
TRBV18	NA	TRBJ2-7	NA	TGTGCCAGCTCACGATTAGCGACATCCTACGAGCAGTACTTC	CASSRLATSYEQYF
TRBV6-5	NA	TRBJ1-2	TRBD1	TGTGCCAGCAGCACAGGGGCACGTGGCTACACCTTC	CASSTGARGYTF
TRBV6-1	NA	TRBJ1-5	NA	TGTGCCAGCAGCCCCGGTGGATTGGGCAATCAGCCCCAGCATTTT	CASSPGGLGNQPQHF
TRBV11-2	once	TRBJ2-7	NA	TGTGCCAGCAGCTTCTCCTACGAGCAGTGCTTC	CASSFSYEQCF
TRBV3-1	NA	TRBJ2-3	NA	TGTGCCAGCAGCCAAACGGGAGCCATAGATACGCAGTATTTT	CASSQTGAIDTQYF
TRBV11-2	NA	TRBJ2-7	NA	TGTGCCAGCACGTACTCAGAAACCTACGAGCAGTACTTC	CASTYSETYEQYF
TRBV18	NA	TRBJ2-3	NA	TGTGCCAGCTCACCATTCTCAGATACGCAGTATTTT	CASSPFSDTQYF
TRBV7-9	few	TRBJ2-4	NA	TGTGCCAGCAGCTTAAAAGTTGGGACCGAAAACATTCAGTACTTC	CASSLKVGTENIQYF
TRBV7-2	few	TRBJ2-6	NA	TGTGCCAGCAGCGCTTCGGGACGGGACTCTGGGGCCAACGTCCTGACTTTC	CASSASGRDSGANVLTF
TRBV4-1	NA	TRBJ2-7	NA	TGCGCCAGCAGCCAAGATAGGGCTAGTAGGAGCTCCTACGAGCAGTACTTC	CASSQDRASRSSYEQYF
TRBV5-1	NA	TRBJ1-1	NA	TGCGCCAGCAGCGGACTTACAGGGCACACTGAAGCTTTCTTT	CASSGLTGHTEAFF
TRBV18	few	TRBJ2-4	NA	TGTGCCAGTTCCGGCGGTTGGGGGGCCAAAAACATTCAGTACTTC	CASSGGWGAKNIQYF
TRBV5-5	many	TRBJ2-5	TRBD2	TGTGCCACCAGACTAGCGGGAGGGCCGGAGACCCAGTACTTC	CATRLAGGPETQYF
TRBV7-7	few	TRBJ2-1	TRBD2	TGTGCCAGCAGCTTACGGATCCTAACTAGCGGGGGAGTGAATGAGCAGTTCTTC	CASSLRILTSGGVNEQFF
TRBV11-1	NA	TRBJ2-1	TRBD2	TGTGCCAGCATGACCCTCAGCGGGGATTACAATGAGCAGTTCTTC	CASMTLSGDYNEQFF
TRBV5-1	NA	TRBJ2-5	NA	TGCGCCAGCAGCCCGGTCGGGGAGACCCAGTACTTC	CASSPVGETQYF
TRBV2	few	TRBJ2-7	TRBD1	TGTGCCAGCCTTAGACAGGGCCTCGAGCAGTACTTC	CASLRQGLEQYF
TRBV28	NA	TRBJ2-2	NA	TGTGCCAGCAGTCTATTACAGGGTTATAGGACCGGGGAGCTGTTTTTT	CASSLLQGYRTGELFF